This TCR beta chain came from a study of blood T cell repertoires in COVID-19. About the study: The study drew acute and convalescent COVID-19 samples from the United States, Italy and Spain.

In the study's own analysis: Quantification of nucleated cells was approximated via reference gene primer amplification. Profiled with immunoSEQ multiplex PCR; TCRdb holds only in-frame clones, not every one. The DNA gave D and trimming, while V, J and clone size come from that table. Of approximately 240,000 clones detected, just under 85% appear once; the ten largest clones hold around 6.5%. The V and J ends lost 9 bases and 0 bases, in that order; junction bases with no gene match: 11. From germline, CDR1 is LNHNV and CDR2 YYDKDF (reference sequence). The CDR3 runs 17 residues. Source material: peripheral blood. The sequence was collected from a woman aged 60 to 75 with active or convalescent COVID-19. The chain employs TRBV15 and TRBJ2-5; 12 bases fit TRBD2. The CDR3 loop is CATRTSGRTLYQETQYF. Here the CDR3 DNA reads TGTGCCACAAGAACTAGCGGGAGGACCCTGTACCAAGAGACCCAGTACTTC.